The rows below give T cell receptor beta chains drawn from one sample of a study of OX40 agonist ivuxolimab in advanced cancers. TCRdb's table, derived via immunoSEQ multiplex PCR, lists solely in-frame clones and lacks some. The repertoire holds 45,000 to 65,000 clones, with approximately 90% as singletons. The input for sequencing was CD4+ or CD8+ T cells sorted from blood, taken in a trial of the OX40 agonist ivuxolimab. All receptors derive from an adult with an advanced solid tumor such as melanoma, head and neck, liver or kidney cancer. The conserved cysteine and the conserved F or W are not part of the CDR3 here.

v_gene,j_gene,CDR3aa
TRBV9,TRBJ2-7,ASSVLPGQGYEQY
TRBV30,TRBJ1-5,ACQGGAGSNQPQH
TRBV25-1,TRBJ1-2,ASSEAAGNYGYT
TRBV6-1,TRBJ2-7,ASSDPLRGYNYEQY
TRBV27,TRBJ1-1,ASSGTVNTEAF
TRBV7-6,TRBJ1-1,ASSLDWGQNTEAF
TRBV6-8,TRBJ1-5,ASSFRRGVYQPQH
TRBV7-2,TRBJ1-2,ASSFVSSLYGYT
TRBV6-1,TRBJ1-3,ASSQESGNTIY
TRBV4-3,TRBJ2-1,ASSQDLPAGMGNEQF
TRBV13,TRBJ2-7,ASTLSGGVTAYEQY
TRBV5-7,TRBJ1-1,ASTFGRTEAF